This record concerns one TCR beta chain sequence. What it recognizes is unknown. Researchers took blood at baseline, on cycle 4 day 1, and on cycle 7 day 1. Here immunoSEQ multiplex PCR was the method, and the copy in TCRdb shows in-frame clones only, minus some. The sample has just under 65,000 clones, 80% to 90% seen once. The data are from a study of OX40 agonist ivuxolimab in advanced cancers. Findings and limits, study-wide: Expanded clones were, on average, more numerous in CD8+ T cells than in CD4+. CD4+ and CD8+ blood T cells expanded clonally by week 6 at 0.1 to 3.0 mg/kg.

The CDR3 spans 15 residues. CDR1 and CDR2 from the germline V gene are PRHDT and FYEKMQ (reference sequence). Trimming at V came to 2 bases and at J to 4 bases, leaving 8 bases not matched to a gene. This specimen consisted of CD4+ or CD8+ T cells sorted from blood, obtained in a trial of the OX40 agonist ivuxolimab. The sequence derives from an adult with an advanced solid tumor such as melanoma, head and neck, liver or kidney cancer. The genes are TRBV13 and TRBJ2-7, with 7 bases lining up with TRBD2. CDR3 DNA: TGTGCCAGCAGCTTACGGGCAGCGGGAAAATACGAGCAGTACTTC. Amino acid sequence: CASSLRAAGKYEQYF.